The 10 T cell receptor beta chains below come from one sample, sequenced in a study of spatial heterogeneity in lung cancer. TCRdb processed the 5' RACE reads anew with MiXCR; each CDR3 protein has one entry. The table records tens of thousands of distinct CDR3 sequences, over 9.5% of them present only once. The sample's time point: sample taken at primary tumor resection. Sample: PBMCs, taken at surgery. All receptors derive from a male donor with early-stage non-small cell lung cancer.

This clonotype was picked up many times. The CDR3 loop is CASSQTGISYEQYF. The CDR3, as DNA: TGTGCCAGCAGCCAGACAGGGATCTCCTACGAGCAGTACTTC. The chain combines TRBV11-2 with TRBJ2-7, with 7 bases aligning to TRBD1. This CDR3 is built from 14 residues. Looked up from germline, CDR1 is SGHAT and CDR2 is FQNNGV. With 5 bases clipped from V and 0 bases from J, the junction kept 4 bases outside the gene matches.

The table lists this clonotype with a few counts. The chain combines TRBV6-2 or TRBV6-3 with TRBJ2-2; 12 nucleotides align to TRBD2. The germline CDR1 and CDR2 sequences are MNHEY and SVGEGT. CDR3 length: 15 residues. The V gene end was trimmed by 7 bases and the J gene end by 7 bases; junction bases not matched to a gene: 7. The CDR3 DNA reads TGTGCCAGCACTCCGACTAGCGGGGGAGTCGGGGAGCTGTTTTTT. It translates to CASTPTSGGVGELFF.

This clonotype came up a few times. This sequence joins TRBV29-1 and TRBJ2-3, with TRBD2 matching over 12 bases. Germline V gene lookup returns CDR1 SQVTM and CDR2 ANQGSEA. This CDR3 comprises 15 residues. J lost 2 bases, V lost 6 bases, and 6 bases had no gene match. CDR3 bases: TGCAGCGTGGGGCCTAGCGGGGGGGCCACAGATACGCAGTATTTT. This sequence encodes CSVGPSGGATDTQYF.

The sample holds a few counts of this clonotype. V is TRBV11-2 and J is TRBJ2-7, with D possibly matching TRBD1 (5 bases). V shed 4 bases and J shed 3 bases, with 10 bases lying between them. The CDR3 spans 13 residues. Germline V gene lookup returns CDR1 SGHAT and CDR2 FQNNGV. The CDR3 region is CASSSLRVYEQYF. Written as DNA, the CDR3 is TGTGCCAGCAGCTCCCTCAGGGTCTACGAGCAGTACTTC.

This chain connects TRBV28 to TRBJ2-7; D possibly corresponds to TRBD1 (5 bases). The CDR3 contains 13 residues. Trimming took 10 bases from V and 2 from J, leaving 15 bases between them. Germline loops: CDR1 MDHEN, CDR2 SYDVKM. The CDR3 DNA reads TGTGCCACCTTTACAGGCCTCGCCTACGAGCAGTACTTC. It specifies CATFTGLAYEQYF.

This clonotype was observed many times. The rearrangement joins TRBV7-9 to TRBJ2-7; D remains ambiguous. The CDR3 is 14 residues long. Trimming cost V 2 bases and J 0 bases, with 8 bases left between them. In germline, CDR1 is SEHNR, CDR2 FQNEAQ (reference sequence). DNA for the CDR3: TGTGCCAGCAGCTTATTACCAGACTCCTACGAGCAGTACTTC. Amino acid sequence: CASSLLPDSYEQYF.

The J gene is TRBJ1-1, the V gene TRBV29-1, with unresolved D. CDR1 SQVTM and CDR2 ANQGSEA come from the germline V gene. V was cut by 4 bases and J by 5 bases, with 17 bases left in between. The CDR3 totals 14 residues. CDR3 region: CSVVLSGTGTEAFF. DNA of the CDR3: TGCAGCGTTGTCCTATCTGGAACGGGAACTGAAGCTTTCTTT.

This chain connects TRBV24-1 to TRBJ2-1; tentative D call: TRBD1 (6 bases). V was cut by 1 base and J by 10 bases, with 19 bases left in between. CDR1 and CDR2 (germline): KGHDR, SFDVKD. This CDR3 is 16 amino acids long. The CDR3 coding sequence is TGTGCCACCAGTGATTTACAGGGTGGGGATTTAGGCGAGCAGTTCTTC. It yields the protein CATSDLQGGDLGEQFF.

This clonotype was found a few times. This chain connects TRBV19 to TRBJ2-7; D could derive from TRBD1 or TRBD2 (5 bases each). The ends were cut back, 2 bases at V and 1 base at J, with 9 bases in the middle. CDR3 length: 14 residues. The germline V gene encodes CDR1 LNHDA and CDR2 SQIVND (reference sequence). CDR3 sequence: CASSISGPSYEQYF. CDR3 sequence (DNA): TGTGCCAGTAGTATATCGGGACCATCCTACGAGCAGTACTTC.

The chain recombines TRBV11-2 with TRBJ2-5, with D unclear. CDR1 and CDR2 (germline): SGHAT, FQNNGV. The CDR3 length is 13 residues. V dropped 4 bases and J dropped 5 bases, with 11 bases sitting between them. This CDR3 reads CASSSLVGETQYF. DNA for the CDR3: TGTGCCAGCAGCTCCCTCGTCGGGGAGACCCAGTACTTC.